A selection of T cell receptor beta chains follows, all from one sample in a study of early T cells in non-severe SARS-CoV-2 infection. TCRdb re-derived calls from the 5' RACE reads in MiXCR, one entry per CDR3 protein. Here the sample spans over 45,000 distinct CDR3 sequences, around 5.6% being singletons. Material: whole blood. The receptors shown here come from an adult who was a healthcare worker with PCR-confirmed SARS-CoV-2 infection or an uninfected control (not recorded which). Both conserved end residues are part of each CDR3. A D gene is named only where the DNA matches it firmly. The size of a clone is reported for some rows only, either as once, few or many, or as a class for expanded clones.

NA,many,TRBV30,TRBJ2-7,TGTGCCTATACACAGGGCCACGAGCAGTACTTC,CAYTQGHEQYF
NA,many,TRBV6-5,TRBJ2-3,TGTGCCAGCAGGGGGGCAGATACGCAGTATTTT,CASRGADTQYF
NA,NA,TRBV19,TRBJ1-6,TGTGCCAGCCTGGGACTGGGGAATTCACCCCTCCACTTT,CASLGLGNSPLHF
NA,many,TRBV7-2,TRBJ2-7,TGTGCCAGCAGCTTAAGCCCGGGTAACTCCTACGAGCAGTACTTC,CASSLSPGNSYEQYF
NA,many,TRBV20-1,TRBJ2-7,TGCAGTGCAAGAGGACTTTTGGGGATGATATACGAGCAGTACTTC,CSARGLLGMIYEQYF
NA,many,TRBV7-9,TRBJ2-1,TGTGCCAGCAGCCCACGAATGACTGTTAGCTCCTACAATGAGCAGTTCTTC,CASSPRMTVSSYNEQFF
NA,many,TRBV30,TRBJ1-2,TGTGCCTCACGGGCGACAGCTCCTAACTATGGCTACACCTTC,CASRATAPNYGYTF
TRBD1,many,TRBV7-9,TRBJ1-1,TGTGCCAGCAGCTTGGGGACAGGGGCTTATACTGAAGCTTTCTTT,CASSLGTGAYTEAFF
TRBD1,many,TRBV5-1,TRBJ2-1,TGCGCCAGCAGCTTGACGGCAGGGGGCAATGAGCAGTTCTTC,CASSLTAGGNEQFF
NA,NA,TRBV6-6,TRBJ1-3,TGTGCCAGCAGGACAGAATTGAACACCATATATTTT,CASRTELNTIYF
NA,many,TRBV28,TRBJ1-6,TGTGCCAGCAGTTACTTCAGGGGAATGGATTCACCCCTCCACTTT,CASSYFRGMDSPLHF
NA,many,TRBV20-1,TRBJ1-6,TGCAGTGCTAGAGAGGGGTTTGTCTATAATTCACCCCTCCACTTT,CSAREGFVYNSPLHF
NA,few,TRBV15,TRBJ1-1,TGTGCCACCAGCAGCAAACTAGCGGCTGAAGCTTTCTTT,CATSSKLAAEAFF
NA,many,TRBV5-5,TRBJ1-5,TGTGCCAGCAGCTTGGCCCCACATCTCCGCGATAGCAATCAGCCCCAGCATTTT,CASSLAPHLRDSNQPQHF
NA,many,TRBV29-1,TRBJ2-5,TGCAGCGTTGACTGGACTGGGGGGGAGACCCAGTACTTC,CSVDWTGGETQYF
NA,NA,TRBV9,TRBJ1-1,TGTGCCAGCAGCAGGGGGGGCCTGAACACTGAAGCTTTCTTT,CASSRGGLNTEAFF
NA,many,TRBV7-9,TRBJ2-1,TGTGCCAGCAGCATGGACACATCGAGGGATGAGCAGTTCTTC,CASSMDTSRDEQFF
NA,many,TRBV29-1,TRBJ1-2,TGCAGCGTTGGCAGGATAGGTACTAACTATGGCTACACCTTC,CSVGRIGTNYGYTF
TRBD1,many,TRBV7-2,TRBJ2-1,TGTGCCAGCACCCTGACAGGGAGAAAGATCAATGAGCAGTTCTTC,CASTLTGRKINEQFF
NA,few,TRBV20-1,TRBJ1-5,TGCAGTGCGAGGCCGGACAGCTTGATGTTTAGCAATCAGCCCCAGCATTTT,CSARPDSLMFSNQPQHF
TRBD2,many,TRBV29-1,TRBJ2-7,TGCAGCGTTGAAGGGGCGGCTAGCGGGATCTACGAGCAGTACTTC,CSVEGAASGIYEQYF
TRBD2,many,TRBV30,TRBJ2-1,TGTGCCTGGGGGAGGGGTTCGACCTACAATGAGCAGTTCTTC,CAWGRGSTYNEQFF
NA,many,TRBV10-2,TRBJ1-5,TGCGCCAGCAGTGAGTCCCAAAGGACAGATAATCAGCCCCAGCATTTT,CASSESQRTDNQPQHF
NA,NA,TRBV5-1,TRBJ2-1,TGCGCCAGCAGCTCCCGGCAGAACAATGAGCAGTTCTTC,CASSSRQNNEQFF